Each of the 9 T cell receptor beta chains below was sequenced from the same sample in a study of cytomegalovirus exposure and HLA in healthy donors. Primers for the PCR totalled 60 Vbeta and 13 Jbeta. Assay used: immunoSEQ multiplex PCR; TCRdb lists only in-frame clones, some missing. Counted here are about 190,000 clones, less than 90% occurring once; the ten biggest clones make up less than 0.35%. Sample: PBMCs. Every receptor here comes from a woman younger than 45 in good health and CMV-seronegative.

The CDR3 is CASSSAGTGFYEQFF. Here the CDR3 DNA reads TGTGCCAGCAGCTCCGCCGGGACAGGGTTTTATGAGCAGTTCTTC. The J gene is TRBJ2-1, the V gene TRBV7-8; 9 bases fit TRBD1. CDR3 length: 15 amino acids. After removal of 4 bases from V and 8 bases from J, the junction contained 9 bases not matched to a gene. Germline CDR1 SGHVS, CDR2 FQNEAQ.

The genes are TRBV7-8 and TRBJ1-3, with D unresolved. Germline loops: CDR1 SGHVS, CDR2 FQNEAQ. The CDR3 runs to 13 residues. Trimming cost V 2 bases and J 8 bases, with 10 bases left between them. This CDR3 reads CASSLRNGDTIYF. The CDR3 bases are TGTGCCAGCAGCTTAAGGAACGGAGACACCATATATTTT.

In its sample, this clone was seen a few times. The rearrangement joins TRBV5-1 to TRBJ1-1; D gene uncertain. The length of the CDR3 is 15 residues. CDR1 and CDR2 (germline): SGHRS, YFSETQ. Trimming removed 0 bases from V and 0 bases from J, with 9 bases in between. The CDR3 loop is CASSLAEGLNTEAFF. The DNA for the CDR3 is TGCGCCAGCAGCTTGGCAGAGGGCCTGAACACTGAAGCTTTCTTT.

This chain connects TRBV6-1 to TRBJ1-2; D gene unclear. The CDR3 sequence is 16 residues long. V lost 3 bases and J 1 base, leaving 15 bases between the germline ends. Germline-derived CDR1 and CDR2 are MNHNS and SASEGT. CDR3 residues: CASSDPFLYFNYGYTF. CDR3 nucleotides: TGTGCCAGCAGTGACCCCTTTCTATATTTTAACTATGGCTACACCTTC.

The rearrangement joins TRBV9 to TRBJ2-1; 16 bases are shared with TRBD2. This CDR3 is 19 amino acids long. V lost 3 bases to trimming and J lost 2 bases; unmatched junction nucleotides: 8. The germline V gene encodes CDR1 SGDLS and CDR2 YYNGEE. This CDR3 reads CASSGGTSGGASAYNEQFF. CDR3 DNA: TGTGCCAGCAGCGGGGGGACTAGCGGGGGGGCCTCGGCCTACAATGAGCAGTTCTTC.

This clone was observed once. The chain combines TRBV5-1 with TRBJ1-2; D unresolved. Trimming pared 2 bases from V and 4 bases from J, leaving 12 bases between. Per germline, CDR1 SGHRS and CDR2 YFSETQ. The CDR3 is 14 amino acids. The CDR3 DNA reads TGCGCCAGCAGCTTACGGGGAGAGGGCTATGGCTACACCTTC. It yields the protein CASSLRGEGYGYTF.

The V and J genes are TRBV2 and TRBJ2-7; 7 bases are a match to TRBD1. V lost 2 bases to trimming and J lost 2 bases; unmatched junction nucleotides: 3. The CDR3 loop spans 14 amino acids. CDR1 is SNHLY and CDR2 is FYNNEI in the germline V gene. The CDR3 sequence is CASSEWQGAYEQYF. The CDR3, as DNA: TGTGCCAGCAGTGAATGGCAGGGGGCCTACGAGCAGTACTTC. The whole variable domain, remainder taken from reference TRBV2 and TRBJ2-7, is EPEVTQTPSHQVTQMGQEVILRCVPISNHLYFYWYRQILGQKVEFLVSFYNNEISEKSEIFDDQFSVERPDGSNFTLKIRSTKLEDSAMYFCASSEWQGAYEQYFGPGTRLTVT.

The chain combines TRBV4-1 with TRBJ1-4, with a tentative D call TRBD1 (5 bases). The CDR3 is 15 amino acids. Trimming cost V 4 bases and J 7 bases, with 16 bases left between them. Germline CDR1 and CDR2: MGHRA and YSYEKL. CDR3 region: CASSRVDIRSEKLFF. The DNA for the CDR3 is TGCGCCAGCAGCCGAGTGGACATTCGAAGTGAAAAACTGTTTTTT.

V is TRBV11-2 and J is TRBJ2-7, with a tentative D call TRBD1 (5 bases). This CDR3 comprises 12 residues. Germline V gene sequence: CDR1 SGHAT, CDR2 FQNNGV. Between the trimmed V and J ends, which lost 3 bases and 5 bases, there was a span of 8 bases. CDR3: CASSFIGDEQYF. The CDR3 nucleotides are TGTGCCAGCAGCTTTATAGGGGACGAGCAGTACTTC. Full variable domain (outside the CDR3, taken from reference TRBV11-2 and TRBJ2-7): EAGVAQSPRYKIIEKRQSVAFWCNPISGHATLYWYQQILGQGPKLLIQFQNNGVVDDSQLPKDRFSAERLKGVDSTLKIQPAKLEDSAVYLCASSFIGDEQYFGPGTRLTVT.